This record covers a single TCR beta chain. Its antigen is not identified. This sample is drawn from a study of Graves' ophthalmopathy and Graves' hyperthyroidism. Findings and caveats of the study: With a specificity of around 76% and a sensitivity of 60% to 71%, the model predicted ophthalmopathy progression.

Thyroid ultrasound, orbital computed tomography, TRAb, serum thyroxine and clinical symptoms formed the basis of diagnosis. Trimming took 9 bases from V and 0 from J, leaving 15 bases between them. The CDR3 covers 14 residues. CDR1 and CDR2 (germline): MDHEN, SYDVKM. The authors amplified TCR beta CDR3 regions, and they did so from RNA transcripts for repertoire sequencing. HTBI-primed first-round RT-PCR preceded second-round multiplex PCR. TCRdb independently ran MiXCR on the multiplex PCR reads; one entry per CDR3 protein. The sample contains 150,000 to 200,000 distinct CDR3 sequences, roughly 36% of which appear only once.

Sequencing was performed on peripheral blood. The chain has TRBV28 and TRBJ2-7; D unresolved. This sequence originates from a man aged 25-45 years with Graves' ophthalmopathy. The CDR3 loop is CASGFLDDSYEQYF. The CDR3 DNA sequence: TGTGCCAGTGGTTTTTTAGATGACTCCTACGAGCAGTACTTC.